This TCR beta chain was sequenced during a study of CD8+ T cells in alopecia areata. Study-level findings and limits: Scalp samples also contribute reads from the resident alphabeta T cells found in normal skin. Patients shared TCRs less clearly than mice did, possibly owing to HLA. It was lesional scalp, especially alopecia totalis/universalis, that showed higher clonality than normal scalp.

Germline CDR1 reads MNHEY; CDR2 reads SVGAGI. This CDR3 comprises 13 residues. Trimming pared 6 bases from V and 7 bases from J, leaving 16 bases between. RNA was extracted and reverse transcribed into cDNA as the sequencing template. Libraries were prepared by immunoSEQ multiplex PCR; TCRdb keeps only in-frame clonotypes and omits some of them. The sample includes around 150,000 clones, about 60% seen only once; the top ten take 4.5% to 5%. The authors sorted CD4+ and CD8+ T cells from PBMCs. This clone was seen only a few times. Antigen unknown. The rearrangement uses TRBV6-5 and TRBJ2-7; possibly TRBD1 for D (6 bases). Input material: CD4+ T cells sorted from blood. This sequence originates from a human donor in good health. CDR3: CASSPLDRIEQYF. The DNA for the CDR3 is TGTGCCAGCAGCCCCCTAGACAGGATTGAGCAGTACTTC.